Listed below are T cell receptor beta chains from one sample, sequenced in a study of blood T cell repertoires in COVID-19. Some clones are missing from TCRdb's copy, which holds only in-frame ones; the method was immunoSEQ multiplex PCR. The data contain about 200,000 clones, 75% to 85% of them singletons. Sequences were obtained from peripheral blood. The receptors originated from a man over 45 with active or convalescent COVID-19. CDR3s include the opening cysteine and the closing phenylalanine or tryptophan. D genes are given only for firm matches. The size of a clone is reported for some rows only, either as once, few or many, or as a class for expanded clones.

V: TRBV5-1
length: 15
D: .
size: .
J: TRBJ2-5
CDR3: CASSQSPTGGETQYF
DNA: TGCGCCAGCAGCCAATCCCCGACAGGCGGAGAGACCCAGTACTTC

V: TRBV19
length: 20
D: .
size: .
J: TRBJ1-1
CDR3: CATTSFPAAGEMMGDTEAFF
DNA: TGTGCCACCACGAGCTTCCCCGCGGCAGGGGAAATGATGGGAGACACTGAAGCTTTCTTT

V: TRBV5-6
length: 13
D: .
size: .
J: TRBJ1-5
CDR3: CASSSDREQPQHF
DNA: TGTGCCAGCAGCTCGGACCGGGAACAGCCCCAGCATTTT

V: TRBV5-8
length: 16
D: .
size: .
J: TRBJ2-3
CDR3: CASSLGVQGGTDTQYF
DNA: TGTGCCAGCAGCTTGGGTGTACAGGGGGGGACAGATACGCAGTATTTT

V: TRBV5-1
length: 16
D: TRBD2
size: few
J: TRBJ2-2
CDR3: CASSFQSGRNTGELFF
DNA: TGCGCCAGCAGCTTCCAAAGCGGGAGAAACACCGGGGAGCTGTTTTTT

V: TRBV5-6
length: 15
D: TRBD2
size: .
J: TRBJ2-5
CDR3: CASSLVAGGRETQYF
DNA: TGTGCCAGCAGCTTGGTTGCGGGGGGACGAGAGACCCAGTACTTC

V: TRBV28
length: 12
D: .
size: .
J: TRBJ1-1
CDR3: CASSPQGAEAFF
DNA: TGTGCCAGCAGTCCACAGGGCGCTGAAGCTTTCTTT

V: TRBV7-8
length: 14
D: .
size: .
J: TRBJ2-5
CDR3: CASSLAVDGETQYF
DNA: TGTGCCAGCAGCTTAGCAGTAGACGGGGAGACCCAGTACTTC

V: TRBV6-5
length: 14
D: TRBD1
size: once
J: TRBJ2-1
CDR3: CASSLGQGANEQFF
DNA: TGTGCCAGCAGTCTCGGGCAGGGGGCGAATGAGCAGTTCTTC

V: TRBV13
length: 16
D: TRBD2
size: .
J: TRBJ2-3
CDR3: CASSSRTSGSTDTQYF
DNA: TGTGCCAGCAGCTCCCGGACTAGCGGGAGCACAGATACGCAGTATTTT

V: TRBV28
length: 15
D: .
size: .
J: TRBJ1-5
CDR3: CASTPMEGGDQPQHF
DNA: TGTGCCAGCACGCCAATGGAGGGGGGGGACCAGCCCCAGCATTTT

V: TRBV2
length: 17
D: TRBD1
size: .
J: TRBJ1-6
CDR3: CASSEAGQALENSPLHF
DNA: TGTGCCAGCAGTGAAGCCGGACAGGCCTTGGAGAATTCACCCCTCCACTTT

V: TRBV4-1
length: 15
D: TRBD1
size: .
J: TRBJ1-4
CDR3: CASSKTGGREEKLFF
DNA: TGCGCCAGCAGCAAGACAGGGGGCCGGGAGGAAAAACTGTTTTTT

V: TRBV20-1
length: 12
D: TRBD1
size: .
J: TRBJ1-4
CDR3: CSANDRDEKLFF
DNA: TGCAGTGCTAATGACAGGGATGAAAAACTGTTTTTT

V: TRBV10-3
length: 14
D: TRBD1
size: .
J: TRBJ2-7
CDR3: CAIRTGQGILEQYF
DNA: TGTGCCATCAGGACGGGACAGGGGATCCTGGAGCAGTACTTC

V: TRBV29-1
length: 13
D: TRBD1
size: .
J: TRBJ1-1
CDR3: CSVETGGGTEAFF
DNA: TGCAGCGTTGAAACAGGGGGCGGCACTGAAGCTTTCTTT

V: TRBV5-1
length: 18
D: TRBD2
size: .
J: TRBJ2-3
CDR3: CASSLDLRLAGKVDTQYF
DNA: TGCGCCAGCAGCTTGGACCTTCGACTAGCGGGCAAGGTGGATACGCAGTATTTT

V: TRBV5-8
length: 15
D: TRBD1
size: .
J: TRBJ2-1
CDR3: CASSFRDRGYNEQFF
DNA: TGTGCCAGCAGCTTCCGGGACAGGGGATACAATGAGCAGTTCTTC

V: TRBV15
length: 16
D: .
size: .
J: TRBJ2-7
CDR3: CATSRGGALSSYEQYF
DNA: TGTGCCACCAGCAGAGGCGGAGCGCTGAGCTCCTACGAGCAGTACTTC

V: TRBV6-4
length: 12
D: .
size: .
J: TRBJ1-1
CDR3: CASRDRDTEAFF
DNA: TGTGCCAGCAGGGACAGAGACACTGAAGCTTTCTTT

V: TRBV9
length: 15
D: TRBD1
size: .
J: TRBJ1-2
CDR3: CASSVGQGRLYGYTF
DNA: TGTGCCAGCAGCGTAGGACAGGGGCGTCTCTATGGCTACACCTTC

V: TRBV6-5
length: 15
D: .
size: .
J: TRBJ1-5
CDR3: CASLSTGNSNQPQHF
DNA: TGTGCCAGCCTATCGACTGGAAATAGCAATCAGCCCCAGCATTTT

V: TRBV7-3
length: 14
D: TRBD2
size: .
J: TRBJ2-5
CDR3: CASSSQGGQETQYF
DNA: TGTGCCAGCAGCTCCCAGGGAGGGCAAGAGACCCAGTACTTC

V: TRBV28
length: 14
D: .
size: .
J: TRBJ2-2
CDR3: CASSSWTDTGELFF
DNA: TGTGCCAGCAGTTCCTGGACAGACACCGGGGAGCTGTTTTTT

V: TRBV11-2
length: 17
D: TRBD1
size: .
J: TRBJ2-1
CDR3: CASSLRRGTGAYNEQFF
DNA: TGTGCCAGCAGCTTACGCCGTGGGACAGGGGCCTACAATGAGCAGTTCTTC

V: TRBV20-1
length: 11
D: TRBD2
size: .
J: TRBJ2-1
CDR3: CSASGGEEQFF
DNA: TGCAGTGCTAGTGGGGGGGAGGAGCAGTTCTTC

V: TRBV5-1
length: 15
D: .
size: few
J: TRBJ1-5
CDR3: CASSLEPGGDQPQHF
DNA: TGCGCCAGCAGCTTGGAACCTGGGGGCGATCAGCCCCAGCATTTT

V: TRBV15
length: 15
D: TRBD1
size: .
J: TRBJ1-1
CDR3: CATSSSGGFNTEAFF
DNA: TGTGCCACCAGCAGTTCAGGGGGATTCAACACTGAAGCTTTCTTT